The source of this T cell receptor beta chain is a study of cytomegalovirus exposure and HLA in healthy donors. The PCR was carried out with 60 Vbeta primers and 13 Jbeta primers. Sequenced by immunoSEQ multiplex PCR; TCRdb stores in-frame clones only, minus some. The table shows around 150,000 clones, with around 75% occurring only once. Germline V gene sequence: CDR1 KGHSH, CDR2 LQKENI. The CDR3 covers 14 residues. Trimming took 3 bases from V and 6 from J; bases not matched to a gene: 2. The TCR originated in a man younger than 35 in good health and CMV-seropositive. This sequence joins TRBV18 and TRBJ2-1; 10 nucleotides line up with TRBD2. The sequenced sample was PBMCs. The CDR3 protein is CASSPGTSVNEQFF. CDR3 bases: TGTGCCAGCTCACCCGGGACTAGCGTCAATGAGCAGTTCTTC.